A single sample is the source of the 32 T cell receptor beta chains below, sequenced in a study of T-cell reconstitution after alpha-beta-depleted transplantation in children. The TCRbeta library incorporated unique molecular identifiers. A single record per CDR3 protein comes from TCRdb applying MiXCR to the PCR reads. The repertoire holds about 500,000 distinct CDR3 sequences, with 32% as singletons. The input for sequencing was PBMCs from the stem cell graft donor, taken from the stem cell graft. All receptors come from a human donor who donated a stem cell graft to a child with aplastic anemia.

This clonotype was found many times. J is TRBJ2-2 and V is TRBV4-3, with D possibly being TRBD1 or TRBD2 (5 bases each). The CDR3 is 16 residues long. CDR1 and CDR2 (germline): LGHNA, YSLEER. Trimming removed 0 bases at V and 4 bases at J, with 12 bases between. The CDR3 region has the DNA TGCGCCAGCAGCCAAGATATTGGGACGGCCACCGGGGAGCTGTTTTTT. This codes for CASSQDIGTATGELFF.

The chain is built from TRBV4-3 and TRBJ2-7; maybe TRBD2 (6 bases). The CDR3 has 13 amino acids. Trimming shortened V by 3 bases and J by 0 bases, and 6 bases separated the two germline ends. Germline loops: CDR1 LGHNA, CDR2 YSLEER. CDR3 nucleotides: TGCGCCAGCAGCCAGGGACTCTCCTACGAGCAGTACGTC. Translation: CASSQGLSYEQYV.

The V gene is TRBV20-1, the J gene TRBJ1-1; 7 positions match TRBD1. V gave up 2 bases and J gave up 0 bases; unmatched junction bases: 9. This CDR3 has 16 amino acids. Germline lookup yields CDR1 DFQATT and CDR2 SNEGSKA (reference sequence). The chain's CDR3 is CSARKITGTVNTEAFF. In DNA form, the CDR3 reads TGCAGTGCTAGAAAAATTACCGGGACAGTGAACACTGAAGCTTTCTTT.

The rearrangement links TRBV12-3 or TRBV12-4 to TRBJ2-2, with D unresolved. The CDR3 is 12 amino acids. Between the trimmed V and J ends, which lost 5 bases and 7 bases, there was a span of 8 bases. The CDR3 sequence: CASSLWSGELFF. CDR3 DNA sequence: TGTGCCAGCAGTCTATGGAGCGGGGAGCTGTTTTTT.

This clonotype has a single count. The chain is built from TRBV3-1 and TRBJ2-1, with D unresolved. V was pared by 4 bases and J by 7 bases, with 11 bases between. The CDR3 sequence is 13 residues long. From germline, CDR1 is LGHDT and CDR2 YNNKEL (reference sequence). The CDR3 region has the DNA TGTGCCAGCAGCCCGCATAGTTGGAATGAGCAGTTCTTC. Translation gives CASSPHSWNEQFF.

The chain recombines TRBV12-3 or TRBV12-4 with TRBJ2-1; 11 positions agree with TRBD2. V shed 6 bases and J 6 bases; nucleotides not matched to a gene: 4. This CDR3 region has 14 residues. The CDR3 loop is CASSRLAGINEQFF. The CDR3 coding sequence is TGTGCCAGCAGCAGACTAGCGGGAATCAATGAGCAGTTCTTC.

The rearrangement joins TRBV6-2 or TRBV6-3 to TRBJ2-5; D unclear. Germline CDR1 is MNHEY and CDR2 is SVGEGT. Trimming cost V 5 bases and J 7 bases, with 8 bases left between them. There are 11 residues in the CDR3. The CDR3 nucleotides read TGTGCCAGCAGTACATTTGGGACCCAGTACTTC. The encoded protein is CASSTFGTQYF.

This clonotype was found a few times. The V gene is TRBV7-9, the J gene TRBJ2-3; D gene ambiguous. The V end lost 0 bases, the J end lost 6 bases, and 19 bases lay between the germline ends. There are 17 residues in the CDR3. Germline V CDR1 and CDR2: SEHNR, FQNEAQ (reference sequence). This CDR3 reads CASSLARGSSESDTQYF. Written as DNA, the CDR3 is TGTGCCAGCAGCTTAGCGCGAGGAAGCTCTGAATCGGATACGCAGTATTTT.

In its sample, this clonotype was seen a few times. The rearrangement links TRBV7-2 to TRBJ2-7, with D uncertain. The CDR3 has 14 amino acids. Germline V gene lookup returns CDR1 SGHTA and CDR2 FQGNSA. Trimming cost V 1 base and J 2 bases, with 9 bases left between them. This chain's CDR3 is CASSLGHRTYEQYF. CDR3 nucleotides: TGTGCCAGCAGCTTAGGCCATCGGACCTACGAGCAGTACTTC.

At least ten counts were recorded for this clonotype. The V and J genes are TRBV5-1 and TRBJ1-1; D may be TRBD1 (5 bases). Looked up from germline, CDR1 is SGHRS and CDR2 is YFSETQ. The V end was cut by 4 bases, the J end by 8 bases, with 18 bases between. The CDR3 spans 14 residues. The CDR3 coding sequence is TGCGCCAGCAGCCGCGACAGCGGGGGTCGGGAAGCTTTCTTT. This encodes CASSRDSGGREAFF.

The chain is built from TRBV6-2 or TRBV6-3 and TRBJ2-7; 10 nucleotides match TRBD2. This CDR3 comprises 15 residues. Germline V gene data show CDR1 as MNHEY and CDR2 as SVGEGT. V lost 0 bases, J lost 6 bases, and 5 bases stayed unmatched. The CDR3 nucleotides read TGTGCCAGCAGTTACTCGGGTCTAGCGGGAGCCGAGCAGTACGTC. Protein sequence: CASSYSGLAGAEQYV.

This clonotype occurred many times. This chain connects TRBV6-5 to TRBJ2-1; 9 positions match TRBD2. CDR3 size: 15 residues. J gave up 6 bases and V 4 bases, and 7 bases lay outside the gene matches. From germline, CDR1 is MNHEY and CDR2 SVGAGI. CDR3 nucleotide sequence: TGTGCCAGCAGTTTAGGCCTAGCGGGACTCAATGAGCAGTTCTTC. Translated: CASSLGLAGLNEQFF.

The chain is built from TRBV11-2 and TRBJ2-7; 9 nucleotides match TRBD2. The J segment lost 2 bases and the V segment lost 5 bases, leaving 16 bases of the junction unmatched. The CDR3 has 18 residues. Germline values: CDR1 SGHAT, CDR2 FQNNGV. The CDR3: CASSPTPTSGGWAYEQYF. CDR3 DNA: TGTGCCAGCAGCCCGACACCGACTAGCGGAGGGTGGGCCTACGAGCAGTACTTC.

This clonotype has only a few counts. The chain recombines TRBV10-3 with TRBJ2-1; D is unclear. This CDR3 region has 13 residues. Trimming left V 4 bases short and J 8 bases short, with 12 bases between. Germline assignment: CDR1 ENHRY and CDR2 SYGVKD. CDR3 DNA sequence: TGTGCCATCAGTGGCCAACTCAAGGATGAGCAGTTCTTC. This codes for CAISGQLKDEQFF.

This clonotype has a handful of counts. The J gene is TRBJ1-5, the V gene TRBV7-9; 10 bases map to TRBD1. Germline-derived CDR1 and CDR2 are SEHNR and FQNEAQ (reference sequence). This CDR3 is 15 amino acids long. J lost 5 bases, V lost 4 bases, and 5 bases had no gene match. CDR3 sequence: CASSSAGTGDQPQHF. For the CDR3, the DNA is TGTGCCAGCAGCTCCGCCGGGACAGGGGATCAGCCCCAGCATTTT.

The genes are TRBV2 and TRBJ2-1, with TRBD2 matching over 12 bases. The CDR3 length is 19 residues. J gave up 2 bases and V 5 bases, and 13 bases lay outside the gene matches. Germline CDR1 reads SNHLY; CDR2 reads FYNNEI. As DNA, the CDR3 is TGTGCCAGCAGTTTTCCAATCTGGACTAGCGGGACCACCTACAATGAGCAGTTCTTC. As protein: CASSFPIWTSGTTYNEQFF.

The rearrangement uses TRBV18 and TRBJ1-1; D may be TRBD1 (6 bases). The germline CDR1 and CDR2 sequences are KGHSH and LQKENI. The CDR3 runs 14 residues. Trimming left V 2 bases short and J 3 bases short, with 10 bases between. The CDR3 coding sequence is TGTGCCAGCTCACCAGACTACAGGGACACTGAAGCTTTCTTT. Protein sequence: CASSPDYRDTEAFF. Full variable domain (missing parts from reference TRBV18 and TRBJ1-1): NAGVMQNPRHLVRRRGQEARLRCSPMKGHSHVYWYRQLPEEGLKFMVYLQKENIIDESGMPKERFSAEFPKEGPSILRIQQVVRGDSAAYFCASSPDYRDTEAFFGQGTRLTVV.

Comment on this clonotype: One base away lies a much larger clone, so this may be a sequencing read error. The chain employs TRBV6-5 and TRBJ2-3, with D hard to call. V lost 6 bases and J 3 bases, leaving 4 bases between the germline ends. Germline values: CDR1 MNHEY, CDR2 SVGAGI. There are 11 residues in the CDR3. The CDR3 DNA follows: TGTGCCAGCAGGCAAACAGATACGCAGTATTTT. The encoded protein is CASRQTDTQYF.

The rearrangement links TRBV5-1 to TRBJ2-5; D is perhaps TRBD2 (6 bases). The length of the CDR3 is 16 residues. CDR1 is SGHRS and CDR2 is YFSETQ in the germline V gene. Trimming pared 1 base from V and 5 bases from J, leaving 18 bases between. In nucleotides, the CDR3 is TGCGCCAGCAGCTTGAGCGGGCCCCCTGCCAGGGAGACCCAGTACTTC. This sequence encodes CASSLSGPPARETQYF. Variable domain in full (rest from reference TRBV5-1 and TRBJ2-5): KAGVTQTPRYLIKTRGQQVTLSCSPISGHRSVSWYQQTPGQGLQFLFEYFSETQRNKGNFPGRFSGRQFSNSRSEMNVSTLELGDSALYLCASSLSGPPARETQYFGPGTRLLVL.

This clonotype was recorded at least ten times. The genes are TRBV7-2 and TRBJ2-3; D remains unclear. The germline V gene has CDR1 SGHTA and CDR2 FQGNSA. This CDR3 has 15 residues. V was cut by 1 base and J by 2 bases, with 10 bases left in between. In nucleotides, the CDR3 is TGTGCCAGCAGCTTAGTCTACCAGAACACAGATACGCAGTATTTT. It encodes CASSLVYQNTDTQYF.

This clonotype was detected a few times. The gene calls are TRBV28 and TRBJ1-5; D unclear. V shed 2 bases and J shed 6 bases, with 11 bases lying between them. Germline V gene sequence: CDR1 MDHEN, CDR2 SYDVKM. The CDR3 consists of 14 residues. The CDR3 DNA is TGTGCCAGCAGTTTAGCCCCTGTGGGTCAGCCCCAGCATTTT. Its translation is CASSLAPVGQPQHF.

This clonotype was picked up many times. This CDR3 reads CSARKSTGEQYF. In DNA form, the CDR3 reads TGCAGTGCTCGAAAGAGCACCGGGGAGCAGTACTTC. The rearrangement links TRBV20-1 to TRBJ2-7; unclear D gene. V lost 5 bases, J lost 7 bases, and 15 bases lay in between. The germline CDR1 and CDR2 sequences are DFQATT and SNEGSKA (reference sequence). The CDR3 has 12 amino acids.

The CDR3 loop reads CASRQHRGFHEQYF. The CDR3 DNA sequence: TGTGCCAGCAGGCAACACAGGGGGTTCCACGAGCAGTACTTC. The chain couples TRBV27 to TRBJ2-7; 8 nucleotides line up with TRBD1. The CDR3 has 14 amino acids. Per the germline V gene, CDR1 is MNHEY and CDR2 is SMNVEV (reference sequence). Unmatched junction bases numbered 9, after V lost 6 bases and J lost 5 bases.

V gene TRBV7-2 combines with J gene TRBJ2-3, with 9 bases identical to TRBD2. The trim removed 7 bases at V and 1 base at J, leaving 6 bases unmatched. CDR1 is SGHTA and CDR2 is FQGNSA in the germline V gene. CDR3 length equals 15 residues. In DNA form, the CDR3 reads TGTGCCAGCAAGCTAGCGGGAATGGGCACAGATACGCAGTATTTT. It codes for CASKLAGMGTDTQYF. Complete variable domain (other parts from reference TRBV7-2 and TRBJ2-3): GAGVSQSPSNKVTEKGKDVELRCDPISGHTALYWYRQSLGQGLEFLIYFQGNSAPDKSGLPSDRFSAERTGGSVSTLTIQRTQQEDSAVYLCASKLAGMGTDTQYFGPGTRLTVL.

As to this clonotype: Relative to the germline gene, one junction end is altered; a read error may explain this. The V and J genes are TRBV28 and TRBJ1-3; D is unresolved. This CDR3 has 14 amino acids. Germline CDR1 is MDHEN and CDR2 is SYDVKM. This chain's CDR3 is CASSLRSSGNPIYF. CDR3 nucleotides: TGTGCCAGCAGTTTAAGGTCTTCTGGAAACCCCATATATTTT.

There are a few counts of this clonotype. The gene calls are TRBV5-1 and TRBJ1-1; maybe TRBD1 (6 bases). The germline CDR1 and CDR2 sequences are SGHRS and YFSETQ. V gave up 4 bases and J gave up 1 base, with 11 bases separating them. The CDR3 runs 14 residues. The CDR3 is CASSRTRGNTEAFF. Written as DNA, the CDR3 is TGCGCCAGCAGCCGTACCAGGGGGAACACTGAAGCTTTCTTT.

The chain joins TRBV20-1 to TRBJ2-3; 7 bases are a match to TRBD2. From germline, CDR1 is DFQATT and CDR2 SNEGSKA (reference sequence). The CDR3 has 15 residues. The V segment lost 3 bases and the J segment 1 base; nucleotides outside the gene matches: 7. CDR3 bases: TGCAGTGCTAGTAATCCCCGGGAGGGCACAGATACGCAGTATTTT. Its protein is CSASNPREGTDTQYF.

The CDR3 loop reads CASSLSSGSNEQFF. CDR3 nucleotides: TGTGCCAGCAGCCTCAGTAGCGGATCCAATGAGCAGTTCTTC. This chain connects TRBV7-3 to TRBJ2-1, with a tentative D call TRBD2 (6 bases). The CDR3 consists of 14 residues. V lost 5 bases, J lost 6 bases, and 14 bases lay in between. Germline assignment: CDR1 SGHTA and CDR2 FQGTGA.

The chain recombines TRBV29-1 with TRBJ1-2; D might be TRBD1 (6 bases). Germline values: CDR1 SQVTM, CDR2 ANQGSEA. The CDR3 is 14 amino acids. V lost 6 bases and J lost 0, with 14 bases in between. The DNA of the CDR3 is TGCAGCGTGACAACAGGGACTTCTAACTATGGCTACACCTTC. Translated: CSVTTGTSNYGYTF.

The chain joins TRBV4-3 to TRBJ1-6; 7 nucleotides agree with TRBD1. Germline V gene lookup returns CDR1 LGHNA and CDR2 YSLEER. The junction had 6 bases not matched to a gene; V was cut back by 3 bases and J by 4 bases. The CDR3 runs 16 residues. CDR3 amino acids: CASSHAGTDYNSPLHF. The CDR3, as DNA: TGCGCCAGCAGCCATGCTGGGACAGATTATAATTCACCCCTCCACTTT.

This clonotype has more than one count but fewer than ten. The J gene is TRBJ1-1, the V gene TRBV7-2; D might be TRBD1 (5 bases). The CDR3 covers 11 residues. Germline CDR1 SGHTA, CDR2 FQGNSA. V lost 4 bases and J lost 8, with 8 bases in between. The CDR3 is CASSSRAEAFF. The CDR3, as DNA: TGTGCCAGCAGCTCCAGGGCGGAAGCTTTCTTT.

This chain joins TRBV29-1 and TRBJ2-1; D ambiguous. Germline assignment: CDR1 SQVTM and CDR2 ANQGSEA. Trimming pared 4 bases from V and 5 bases from J, leaving 15 bases between. This CDR3 comprises 14 residues. CDR3 sequence (DNA): TGCAGCGTTGCCCTTTTCACAGTGAACAATGAGCAGTTCTTC. It encodes CSVALFTVNNEQFF.